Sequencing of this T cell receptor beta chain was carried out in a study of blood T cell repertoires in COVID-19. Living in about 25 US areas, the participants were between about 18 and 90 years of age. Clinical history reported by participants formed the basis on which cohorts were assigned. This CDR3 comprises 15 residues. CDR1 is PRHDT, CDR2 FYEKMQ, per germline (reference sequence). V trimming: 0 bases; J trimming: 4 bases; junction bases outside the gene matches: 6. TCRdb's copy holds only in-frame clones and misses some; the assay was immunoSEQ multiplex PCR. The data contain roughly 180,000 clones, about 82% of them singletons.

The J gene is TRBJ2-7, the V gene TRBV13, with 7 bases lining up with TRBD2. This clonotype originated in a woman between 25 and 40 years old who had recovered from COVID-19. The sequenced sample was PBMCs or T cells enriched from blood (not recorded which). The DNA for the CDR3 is TGTGCCAGCAGCTTAGGAGGCGGGAGTAGTTACGAGCAGTACTTC. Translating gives CASSLGGGSSYEQYF. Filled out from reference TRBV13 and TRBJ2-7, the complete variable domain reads AAGVIQSPRHLIKEKRETATLKCYPIPRHDTVYWYQQGPGQDPQFLISFYEKMQSDKGSIPDRFSAQQFSDYHSELNMSSLELGDSALYFCASSLGGGSSYEQYFGPGTRLTVT.